This TCR beta chain was sequenced during a study of Graves' ophthalmopathy and Graves' hyperthyroidism. The study, taken as a whole, reports: A majority of expanded thyroid clonotypes exceeding 0.001 frequency were likewise present in blood.

A word on this clonotype: Its antigen is undetermined.

Germline V gene sequence: CDR1 SQVTM, CDR2 ANQGSEA. The ends lost 6 bases at V and 3 bases at J; junction bases unmatched: 7. This CDR3 is built from 14 residues. Exclusion covered patients with other autoimmune diseases or uncontrolled infections (as well as pregnancy or lactation). The TCR beta CDR3 regions underwent amplification from RNA transcripts. Second-round multiplex PCR followed a first-round RT-PCR using HTBI primers. Via MiXCR, TCRdb re-called the multiplex PCR reads, giving one row per CDR3 protein. The table includes 200,000 to 250,000 distinct CDR3 sequences, around 50% detected once. The receptor's source is an adult man with Graves' ophthalmopathy. This chain uses TRBV29-1 with TRBJ2-7, with 11 positions matching TRBD2. Sequencing used peripheral blood. The CDR3 coding sequence is TGCAGCGTGACCCTAGCGGGGGGCCTCTACGAGCAGTACTTC. Protein product: CSVTLAGGLYEQYF.